A selection of T cell receptor beta chains follows, all from one sample in a study of CD8 T cells in ankylosing spondylitis. TCRdb reprocessed the 5' RACE reads with MiXCR, giving one entry per CDR3 protein. The data contain some 290,000 distinct CDR3 sequences, 15% to 25% of them singletons. Sequenced sample: blood, either unsorted or a sorted T cell fraction (not recorded which). These receptor sequences come from a male donor with ankylosing spondylitis or in good health (not recorded which). The CDR3 runs from the conserved cysteine through the conserved F or W. D genes are given only for firm matches. For some rows the clone size is stated as once, few or many, or as a class when expanded; others skip it.

V	D	size	J	DNA	CDR3
TRBV6-1	.	few	TRBJ1-4	TGTGCCAGCAGACCCATGCGGCGGGGTAATGAAAAACTGTTTTTT	CASRPMRRGNEKLFF
TRBV7-8	.	few	TRBJ2-1	TGTGCCAGCAGCTTAGTCCCCCCGGGGGCCACGCAGGATGAGCAGTTCTTC	CASSLVPPGATQDEQFF
TRBV15	TRBD1	few	TRBJ2-1	TGTGCCACCAGCAGAGACCAGGGGGCGTCCTACAATGAGCAGTTCTTC	CATSRDQGASYNEQFF
TRBV29-1	TRBD1	many	TRBJ2-5	TGCAGCGTAGGAGAGGACAGGGGAACGACCCAGTACTTC	CSVGEDRGTTQYF
TRBV4-1	.	once	TRBJ2-3	TGCGCCAGCAGCCAAGAGGGGGGGGCGCGAACAGATACGCTGTATTTT	CASSQEGGARTDTLYF
TRBV12-3/TRBV12-4	.	.	TRBJ2-5	TGTGCCAGCAGTTCCCATCAGCGTGGGGTAGGGACCCAGTACTTC	CASSSHQRGVGTQYF
TRBV7-3	.	.	TRBJ2-1	TGTGCCAGCAGCTTAAGTCCAGGGAGGAATGAGCAGTTCTTC	CASSLSPGRNEQFF
TRBV25-1	.	.	TRBJ1-6	TGTGCCAGCTACCCAAACACGAGGAAAGGGGCCACCCTCCACTTT	CASYPNTRKGATLHF
TRBV12-3/TRBV12-4	.	.	TRBJ1-2	TGTGCCAGCAGCCCCCGGGGCCAAGCTAACTATGGCTACACCTTC	CASSPRGQANYGYTF
TRBV20-1	.	many	TRBJ2-5	TGCAGTGCTAGAGTGGGTTTCACCCAAGAGACCCAGTACTTC	CSARVGFTQETQYF
TRBV20-1	.	many	TRBJ2-3	TGCAGTGCTACCCGCAAAGATACGCAGTATTTT	CSATRKDTQYF
TRBV28	.	.	TRBJ2-3	TGTGCCAGCAGTTTCTTTAGACAATTTAGCACAGATACGCAGTATTTT	CASSFFRQFSTDTQYF
TRBV5-1	.	few	TRBJ1-2	TGCGCCAGCAGCTCGGAAGGAGTCGCTAACTATGGCTACACCTTC	CASSSEGVANYGYTF
TRBV4-2	.	few	TRBJ1-5	TGTGCCAGCAGCCAAGGGCAGGCAAGCAATCAGCCCCAGCATTTT	CASSQGQASNQPQHF
TRBV27	.	few	TRBJ2-3	TGTGCCAGCAGTTTAGGACCCCTCTGGGCAGATACGCAGTATTTT	CASSLGPLWADTQYF
TRBV5-1	.	.	TRBJ2-5	TGCGCCAGCAGCTTGTTAGGGACCGGGGGCCAAGAGACCCAGTACTTC	CASSLLGTGGQETQYF